The clone carrying this T cell receptor (beta chain) was counted only a few times. From blood CD8+ and CD4+ T cells, the TCR beta chain was sequenced. V shed 5 bases and J 1 base; nucleotides not matched to a gene: 0. The CDR3 contains 12 residues. CDR1 and CDR2 from the germline V gene are GTSNPN and SVGIG (reference sequence). Roughly 0.5 to 1 ug RNA was reverse transcribed with random hexamers. One entry per CDR3 protein, called by TCRdb with MiXCR from the immunoSEQ multiplex PCR reads. This sample yields over 130,000 distinct CDR3 sequences, of which 85% to 95% are seen a single time; more than 0.11% belongs to the top ten. The data derive from a study of CD8 T cells in Susac syndrome.

The chain carries TRBV30 and TRBJ1-2, with TRBD1 matching 8 bases. Sample: CD4+ T cells from PBMCs. The TCR sequence derives from a human donor with Susac syndrome. In DNA, the CDR3 is TGTGCCTGGGGACAGGGTAACTATGGCTACACCTTC. Residues: CAWGQGNYGYTF.